This T cell receptor (beta chain) stems from a study of PD-1 blockade in classical Hodgkin lymphoma. Each of the patients experienced relapse following autologous stem cell transplantation, and their brentuximab vedotin exposure differed. Complete response, partial response or progressive disease constituted the best responses recorded. The protocol was immunoSEQ multiplex PCR, while the TCRdb copy is restricted to in-frame clones and leaves out a portion. The data contain 60,000 or so clones, roughly nine tenths of them seen just once; the ten biggest clones take up around 8.9%. About this clone itself: Its antigen is not identified.

The study, taken as a whole, reports: Researchers reported that CD4+ TCR diversity, though not CD8+, rose significantly by C4D1. Similar baseline diversity was found in complete responders and newly diagnosed patients. Reported findings placed baseline TCR diversity lower in newly diagnosed patients (compared with healthy donors).

This TCR was sampled from a human donor with classical Hodgkin lymphoma. Specimen: peripheral blood mononuclear cells (PBMCs), collected at baseline.

CDR3 nucleotide sequence: TGTGCCAGCAGCCTAGATCCTCAGCCCCAGCATTTT. Translated, it gives CASSLDPQPQHF. The chain couples TRBV28 to TRBJ1-5; D gene ambiguous. Germline V gene sequence: CDR1 MDHEN, CDR2 SYDVKM. The CDR3 loop spans 12 amino acids. Trimming stripped 6 bases from V and 6 bases from J, with 9 bases between. Supplemented by reference TRBV28 and TRBJ1-5, the full variable domain reads DVKVTQSSRYLVKRTGEKVFLECVQDMDHENMFWYRQDPGLGLRLIYFSYDVKMKEKGDIPEGYSVSREKKERFSLILESASTNQTSMYLCASSLDPQPQHFGDGTRLSIL.